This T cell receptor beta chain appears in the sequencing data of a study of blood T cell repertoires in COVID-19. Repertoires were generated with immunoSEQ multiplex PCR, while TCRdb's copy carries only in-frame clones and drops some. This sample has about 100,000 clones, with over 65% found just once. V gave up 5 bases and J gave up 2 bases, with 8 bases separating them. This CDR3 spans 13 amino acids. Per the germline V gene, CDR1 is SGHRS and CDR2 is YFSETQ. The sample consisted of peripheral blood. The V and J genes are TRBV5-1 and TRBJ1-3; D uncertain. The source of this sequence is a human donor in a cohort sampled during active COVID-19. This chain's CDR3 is CASRGDPGNTIYF. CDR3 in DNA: TGCGCCAGCAGGGGCGATCCTGGAAACACCATATATTTT.